Listed here are 16 T cell receptor beta chains from one sample, sequenced in a study of blood T cell repertoires in COVID-19. The method was immunoSEQ multiplex PCR; TCRdb's version includes in-frame clones alone and lacks a portion of them. There are approximately 130,000 clones in the sample; about four fifths occur only once, and more than 15% lies in the top ten. Sequenced sample: peripheral blood. The receptors were gathered from an elderly man with acute or convalescent COVID-19.

The table lists this clone with a count of one. The DNA for the CDR3 is TGTGCCAGCAGCTTAACTGAGACTAGCGGGTACGAGCAGTACTTC. Amino acids: CASSLTETSGYEQYF. The rearrangement uses TRBV11-2 and TRBJ2-7; 10 bases are a match to TRBD2. CDR3 size: 15 residues. With 2 bases clipped from V and 4 bases from J, the junction kept 5 bases outside the gene matches. Germline CDR1 SGHAT, CDR2 FQNNGV.

This clone has more than one count but fewer than ten. CDR3 amino acids: CASSFGQGEKLFF. The CDR3 nucleotides read TGTGCCAGCAGCTTCGGACAGGGGGAAAAACTGTTTTTT. The chain employs TRBV7-9 and TRBJ1-4; 9 nucleotides align to TRBD1. The germline gives CDR1 SEHNR, CDR2 FQNEAQ (reference sequence). The junction had 1 base not matched to a gene; V was cut back by 3 bases and J by 8 bases. The CDR3 contains 13 residues.

This chain joins TRBV7-8 and TRBJ2-1; TRBD2 matches 9 bases. The V gene's germline CDR1 is SGHVS and CDR2 FQNEAQ. The V gene end was trimmed by 0 bases and the J gene end by 7 bases; junction bases not matched to a gene: 4. CDR3 length: 15 amino acids. The DNA of the CDR3 is TGTGCCAGCAGCTTAGCGGGCGCGGGGGGGAATGAGCAGTTCTTC. As protein: CASSLAGAGGNEQFF.

V gene TRBV6-5 combines with J gene TRBJ1-2; D is unclear. V lost 5 bases to trimming and J lost 8 bases, with 21 bases between them. From germline, CDR1 is MNHEY and CDR2 SVGAGI. The CDR3 is 15 residues long. The CDR3 reads CASSQNRTPGGGYTF. CDR3 nucleotides: TGTGCCAGCAGTCAAAACCGGACTCCCGGTGGAGGCTACACCTTC.

CDR3 coding DNA: TGTGCCAGCAGTGAGGGGGAGGCGAACACCGGGGAGCTGTTTTTT. This sequence encodes CASSEGEANTGELFF. This chain uses TRBV2 with TRBJ2-2, with D tentatively TRBD2 (6 bases). With 3 bases removed from V and 0 bases from J, the gap between germline ends came to 8 bases. CDR1 and CDR2 (germline): SNHLY, FYNNEI. This CDR3 has 15 amino acids. Full variable domain (remainder filled in from reference TRBV2 and TRBJ2-2): EPEVTQTPSHQVTQMGQEVILRCVPISNHLYFYWYRQILGQKVEFLVSFYNNEISEKSEIFDDQFSVERPDGSNFTLKIRSTKLEDSAMYFCASSEGEANTGELFFGEGSRLTVL.

The V gene is TRBV6-5, the J gene TRBJ1-2; TRBD1 aligns across 9 bases. The trim removed 6 bases at V and 5 bases at J, leaving 7 bases unmatched. The germline gives CDR1 MNHEY, CDR2 SVGAGI. The CDR3 extends over 14 amino acids. CDR3 residues: CASRRTGDRYGYTF. CDR3 DNA: TGTGCCAGCAGAAGGACAGGGGATCGGTATGGCTACACCTTC.

In nucleotides, the CDR3 is TGTGCCAGCACTCGGACAGGGACTGAAAAACTGTTTTTT. Protein: CASTRTGTEKLFF. The chain recombines TRBV2 with TRBJ1-4; 8 bases line up with TRBD1. This CDR3 has 13 amino acids. J lost 7 bases, V lost 7 bases, and 5 bases had no gene match. Germline CDR1 is SNHLY and CDR2 is FYNNEI.

The rearrangement joins TRBV5-4 to TRBJ2-7; D ambiguous. With 1 base removed from V and 2 bases from J, the gap between germline ends came to 10 bases. CDR3 length equals 14 residues. Germline V CDR1 and CDR2: SGHNT, YYREEE (reference sequence). In DNA, the CDR3 is TGTGCCAGCAGCTTGAGGAGCCCTCCCTACGAGCAGTACTTC. Its protein is CASSLRSPPYEQYF.

The V call is TRBV5-1, the J call TRBJ2-3; TRBD1 agrees at 9 bases. This CDR3 region has 15 residues. CDR1 is SGHRS, CDR2 YFSETQ, per germline. Unmatched junction bases numbered 7, after V lost 4 bases and J lost 4 bases. The CDR3 region is CASSRRDRAPDTQYF. The CDR3, as DNA: TGCGCCAGCAGCCGCCGGGACAGGGCCCCAGATACGCAGTATTTT.

This sequence joins TRBV6-6 and TRBJ1-5; D perhaps matches TRBD1 (6 bases). The V end lost 1 base, the J end lost 4 bases, and 14 bases lay between the germline ends. The CDR3 covers 16 residues. Germline assignment: CDR1 MNHNY and CDR2 SVGAGI (reference sequence). The CDR3 DNA sequence: TGTGCCAGCAGTTACTACAGGGTGAGCCCTAATCAGCCCCAGCATTTT. It translates to CASSYYRVSPNQPQHF.

This chain joins TRBV28 and TRBJ1-2; 8 positions agree with TRBD1. This CDR3 contains 14 residues. V lost 4 bases, J lost 8 bases, and 9 bases stayed unmatched. The germline V gene has CDR1 MDHEN and CDR2 SYDVKM. The CDR3 DNA follows: TGTGCCAGCAGTTGGACAGGGCTTTTGAACGGCTACACCTTC. This sequence encodes CASSWTGLLNGYTF.

The chain recombines TRBV9 with TRBJ2-3; TRBD1 aligns across 7 bases. The ends lost 4 bases at V and 2 bases at J; junction bases unmatched: 4. Germline lookup yields CDR1 SGDLS and CDR2 YYNGEE. The CDR3 loop spans 14 amino acids. CDR3 region: CASSLGQLTDTQYF. DNA for the CDR3: TGTGCCAGCAGCCTGGGACAGCTCACAGATACGCAGTATTTT.

A few counts support this clone. This chain connects TRBV25-1 to TRBJ2-5, with 11 bases aligning to TRBD1. This CDR3 has 16 residues. With V trimmed by 4 bases and J by 6 bases, 10 bases remained unmatched. The germline V gene encodes CDR1 MGHDK and CDR2 SYGVNS. The CDR3 sequence is CASSVLRTGGRKTQYF. CDR3 bases: TGTGCCAGCAGTGTCCTCCGGACAGGGGGCAGGAAGACCCAGTACTTC.

This clone came up once. The chain couples TRBV5-6 to TRBJ1-2, with D unclear. The germline V gene encodes CDR1 SGHDT and CDR2 YYEEEE. This CDR3 has 14 amino acids. V was shortened by 0 bases and J by 7 bases, with 13 bases between the two germline ends. The CDR3: CASSLVTSSGGYTF. The CDR3 bases are TGTGCCAGCAGCTTGGTGACCAGCTCGGGTGGCTACACCTTC.

V usage is TRBV19 and J usage is TRBJ2-2; 9 bases match TRBD1. The length of the CDR3 is 15 residues. The ends lost 3 bases at V and 4 bases at J; junction bases unmatched: 3. CDR1 and CDR2 (germline): LNHDA, SQIVND (reference sequence). The DNA for the CDR3 is TGTGCCAGTAGTATCGGGACAGGGATCACCGGGGAGCTGTTTTTT. It translates to CASSIGTGITGELFF.

The chain couples TRBV19 to TRBJ2-1; TRBD1 agrees at 10 bases. CDR3 length: 13 amino acids. V dropped 4 bases and J dropped 9; count of bases not matched to a gene: 3. From germline, CDR1 is LNHDA and CDR2 SQIVND (reference sequence). The CDR3 DNA follows: TGTGCCAGTAGTAGGACAGGGGGAGTTGAGCAGTTCTTC. Protein sequence: CASSRTGGVEQFF.